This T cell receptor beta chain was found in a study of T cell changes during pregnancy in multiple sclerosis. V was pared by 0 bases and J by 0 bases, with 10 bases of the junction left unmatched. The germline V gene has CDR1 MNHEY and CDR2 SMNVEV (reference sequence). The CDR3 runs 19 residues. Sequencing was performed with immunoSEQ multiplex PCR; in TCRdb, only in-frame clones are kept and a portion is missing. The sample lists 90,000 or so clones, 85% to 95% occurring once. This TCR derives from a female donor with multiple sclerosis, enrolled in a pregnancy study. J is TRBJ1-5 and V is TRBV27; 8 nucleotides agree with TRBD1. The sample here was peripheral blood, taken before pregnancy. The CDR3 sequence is CASSLSGDRGLYSNQPQHF. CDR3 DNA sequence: TGTGCCAGCAGTTTATCGGGTGACAGGGGACTCTATAGCAATCAGCCCCAGCATTTT.